These 25 T cell receptor beta chains were all obtained from the same sample, sequenced in a study of early stage breast cancer tumors. TCRdb's copy holds only in-frame clones and misses some; the assay was immunoSEQ multiplex PCR. The sample carries 51,000 or so clones, 83% recorded once. The sequenced sample was blood. The receptors derive from a person in their fifties or sixties with breast cancer.

The chain recombines TRBV18 with TRBJ1-2; D might be TRBD1 (5 bases). The CDR3 length is 15 residues. Trimming took 2 bases from V and 8 from J, leaving 18 bases between them. In germline, CDR1 is KGHSH, CDR2 LQKENI. The CDR3, as DNA: TGTGCCAGCTCACCAATCGGGGGGGTCGCGTTCGGCTACACCTTC. Its translation: CASSPIGGVAFGYTF.

This chain connects TRBV7-2 to TRBJ1-1; possibly TRBD1 for D (6 bases). Per germline, CDR1 SGHTA and CDR2 FQGNSA. V was trimmed by 5 bases and J by 7 bases, leaving 14 bases between them. CDR3 length: 13 amino acids. The CDR3 loop is CASSRGGQGEAFF. The DNA of the CDR3 is TGTGCCAGCAGCCGTGGGGGGCAGGGTGAAGCTTTCTTT.

The chain has TRBV5-4 and TRBJ2-2, with 9 bases that match TRBD2. The V gene's germline CDR1 is SGHNT and CDR2 YYREEE (reference sequence). J was trimmed by 7 bases and V by 2 bases; bases with no gene match: 6. This CDR3 has 15 residues. The CDR3 reads CASSFGGGEVGELFF. For the CDR3, the DNA is TGTGCCAGCAGCTTTGGCGGGGGGGAAGTCGGGGAGCTGTTTTTT.

The chain links TRBV5-6 to TRBJ1-5; 7 bases are shared with TRBD1. The CDR3 is 14 residues long. V lost 4 bases to trimming and J lost 4 bases; unmatched junction nucleotides: 5. CDR1 is SGHDT, CDR2 YYEEEE, per germline. CDR3 in amino acids: CASSPGQSNQPQHF. The CDR3 region has the DNA TGTGCCAGCAGCCCGGGACAGTCAAATCAGCCCCAGCATTTT. Full variable domain (missing parts from reference TRBV5-6 and TRBJ1-5): DAGVTQSPTHLIKTRGQQVTLRCSPKSGHDTVSWYQQALGQGPQFIFQYYEEEERQRGNFPDRFSGHQFPNYSSELNVNALLLGDSALYLCASSPGQSNQPQHFGDGTRLSIL.

This rearrangement joins TRBV30 to TRBJ2-3, with 10 bases identical to TRBD1. There are 15 residues in the CDR3. Looked up from germline, CDR1 is GTSNPN and CDR2 is SVGIG (reference sequence). J gave up 5 bases and V 3 bases, and 8 bases lay outside the gene matches. Here the CDR3 reads CAWRGKGQGKDTQYF. The CDR3 DNA is TGTGCCTGGAGGGGAAAGGGACAGGGGAAAGATACGCAGTATTTT.

This clone has only a few counts. J is TRBJ1-2 and V is TRBV7-6; D not resolved. The CDR3 runs to 13 residues. The V gene's germline CDR1 is SGHVS and CDR2 FNYEAQ. V gave up 5 bases and J gave up 1 base, with 8 bases separating them. CDR3 sequence: CASSPGSNYGYTF. As DNA, the CDR3 is TGTGCCAGCAGCCCCGGGAGTAACTATGGCTACACCTTC.

In DNA, the CDR3 is TGTGCCAGCTCACCACGCGACGGGCCCTCACCCCTCCACTTT. Residues: CASSPRDGPSPLHF. The chain links TRBV18 to TRBJ1-6; D is ambiguous. The CDR3 totals 14 residues. Germline values: CDR1 KGHSH, CDR2 LQKENI. V dropped 1 base and J dropped 10 bases, with 11 bases sitting between them.

Worth noting for this clone: Other nucleotide sequences in the sample specify the same CDR3. The chain recombines TRBV6-6 with TRBJ2-7; TRBD1 matches at 11 bases. The trim removed 3 bases at V and 3 bases at J, leaving 4 bases unmatched. From germline, CDR1 is MNHNY and CDR2 SVGAGI (reference sequence). CDR3 length equals 15 residues. CDR3 DNA: TGTGCCAGCAGTTATTCCGGGACAGGGGGCTACGAGCAGTACTTC. It codes for CASSYSGTGGYEQYF.

The rearrangement uses TRBV13 and TRBJ2-1; either TRBD1 or TRBD2 may supply D (5 bases each). CDR1 is PRHDT and CDR2 is FYEKMQ in the germline V gene (reference sequence). Trimming took off 6 bases at V and 9 bases at J, with 18 bases between the two ends. The CDR3 has 14 residues. The chain's CDR3 is CASRRGEGQGEQFF. Written as DNA, the CDR3 is TGTGCCAGCAGACGAGGGGAAGGGCAGGGTGAGCAGTTCTTC.

This chain links TRBV11-2 with TRBJ2-7; 9 bases map to TRBD2. The CDR3 length is 16 residues. V gave up 7 bases and J gave up 0 bases; unmatched junction bases: 10. Germline CDR1 is SGHAT and CDR2 is FQNNGV. The CDR3 coding sequence is TGTGCCAGCACCTGGGGAGCGGGAGGCTTCTCCTACGAGCAGTACTTC. Its translation: CASTWGAGGFSYEQYF. Based on the CDR3 plus reference TRBV11-2 and TRBJ2-7, the full variable domain is EAGVAQSPRYKIIEKRQSVAFWCNPISGHATLYWYQQILGQGPKLLIQFQNNGVVDDSQLPKDRFSAERLKGVDSTLKIQPAKLEDSAVYLCASTWGAGGFSYEQYFGPGTRLTVT.

The chain couples TRBV5-1 to TRBJ2-1; TRBD2 agrees at 10 bases. This CDR3 region has 16 residues. The germline V gene has CDR1 SGHRS and CDR2 YFSETQ. The junction had 6 bases not matched to a gene; V was cut back by 1 base and J by 5 bases. The CDR3 DNA is TGCGCCAGCAGCTTGTCAGCGGGAGGGCCGAACAATGAGCAGTTCTTC. It translates to CASSLSAGGPNNEQFF.

V gene TRBV2 combines with J gene TRBJ2-2; D might be TRBD2 (6 bases). V was shortened by 6 bases and J by 6 bases, with 14 bases between the two germline ends. Germline CDR1 is SNHLY and CDR2 is FYNNEI. The CDR3 runs to 14 residues. CDR3 residues: CASSATSSAGELFF. As DNA, the CDR3 is TGTGCCAGCAGCGCCACTAGCTCCGCCGGGGAGCTGTTTTTT. Drawing the rest from reference TRBV2 and TRBJ2-2, the complete variable domain is EPEVTQTPSHQVTQMGQEVILRCVPISNHLYFYWYRQILGQKVEFLVSFYNNEISEKSEIFDDQFSVERPDGSNFTLKIRSTKLEDSAMYFCASSATSSAGELFFGEGSRLTVL.

The chain uses TRBV1 and TRBJ2-5; the D segment call TRBD1 is taken from the table without a DNA check. TRBV1 counts as a pseudogene. The CDR3 has 17 amino acids. CDR3 amino acids: CTSSQKNSDSSSETQYF. The CDR3 nucleotides read TGCACCAGCAGCCAGAAAAACTCGGACAGTTCATCGGAGACCCAGTACTTC.

The rearrangement joins TRBV7-2 to TRBJ2-1; 8 nucleotides agree with TRBD1. The V gene end was trimmed by 2 bases and the J gene end by 4 bases; junction bases not matched to a gene: 4. The germline V gene encodes CDR1 SGHTA and CDR2 FQGNSA. The CDR3 length is 15 residues. CDR3 protein: CASSLTGTGYNEQFF. The CDR3 DNA reads as TGTGCCAGCAGCTTAACGGGGACAGGATACAATGAGCAGTTCTTC. Filled out from reference TRBV7-2 and TRBJ2-1, the complete variable domain reads GAGVSQSPSNKVTEKGKDVELRCDPISGHTALYWYRQSLGQGLEFLIYFQGNSAPDKSGLPSDRFSAERTGGSVSTLTIQRTQQEDSAVYLCASSLTGTGYNEQFFGPGTRLTVL.

V gene TRBV10-1 combines with J gene TRBJ2-3; D gene uncertain. This CDR3 has 14 amino acids. V lost 3 bases and J 4 bases, leaving 11 bases between the germline ends. Germline assignment: CDR1 WNHNN and CDR2 SYGVQD (reference sequence). The CDR3 sequence is CASSDGPRADTQYF. DNA for the CDR3: TGCGCCAGCAGTGACGGGCCGAGAGCAGATACGCAGTATTTT.

The rearrangement links TRBV30 to TRBJ2-7; 9 bases line up with TRBD1. V was clipped by 0 bases and J by 0 bases; unmatched bases: 3. The CDR3 is 15 amino acids. Germline lookup yields CDR1 GTSNPN and CDR2 SVGIG (reference sequence). The CDR3 DNA follows: TGTGCCTGGAGTGTATGGGACAGGGTCTCCTACGAGCAGTACTTC. Its translation: CAWSVWDRVSYEQYF.

The gene calls are TRBV11-2 and TRBJ2-3; D is tentatively TRBD1 or TRBD2 (5 bases each). V was trimmed by 5 bases and J by 5 bases, leaving 8 bases between them. The CDR3 spans 12 residues. Per the germline V gene, CDR1 is SGHAT and CDR2 is FQNNGV. The CDR3 region has the DNA TGTGCCAGCAGCCATGGGGGAGATACGCAGTATTTT. This encodes CASSHGGDTQYF.

The sample holds one count of this clone. The V gene is TRBV11-3, the J gene TRBJ2-5, with TRBD2 identical over 8 bases. Germline V gene data show CDR1 as SGHNT and CDR2 as YENEEA. The J segment lost 1 base and the V segment lost 1 base, leaving 2 bases of the junction unmatched. The CDR3 has 15 residues. This chain's CDR3 is CASSLGTSGQETQYF. CDR3 coding DNA: TGTGCCAGCAGCTTAGGAACTAGCGGCCAAGAGACCCAGTACTTC.

The V call is TRBV6-5, the J call TRBJ1-1; no clear D. Germline assignment: CDR1 MNHEY and CDR2 SVGAGI. The CDR3 spans 15 residues. V lost 2 bases to trimming and J lost 0 bases, with 10 bases between them. Here the CDR3 DNA reads TGTGCCAGCAGTTACAAAGTATACTTGAACACTGAAGCTTTCTTT. Amino acids: CASSYKVYLNTEAFF.

The chain joins TRBV7-3 to TRBJ1-1; 7 nucleotides agree with TRBD1. This CDR3 is built from 13 residues. Per germline, CDR1 SGHTA and CDR2 FQGTGA. The trim removed 5 bases at V and 4 bases at J, leaving 4 bases unmatched. The chain's CDR3 is CASSIHRGTEAFF. In DNA, the CDR3 is TGTGCCAGCAGCATCCACAGGGGCACTGAAGCTTTCTTT.

The chain recombines TRBV19 with TRBJ2-7; TRBD2 aligns across 10 bases. Germline lookup yields CDR1 LNHDA and CDR2 SQIVND (reference sequence). J lost 9 bases, V lost 5 bases, and 16 bases had no gene match. The CDR3 is 16 residues long. This chain's CDR3 is CASSLVGSLAGVPQYF. DNA for the CDR3: TGTGCCAGTAGTCTTGTTGGATCCCTAGCGGGAGTTCCGCAGTACTTC. The full variable domain, in which reference TRBV19 and TRBJ2-7 provide the parts outside the CDR3, is DGGITQSPKYLFRKEGQNVTLSCEQNLNHDAMYWYRQDPGQGLRLIYYSQIVNDFQKGDIAEGYSVSREKKESFPLTVTSAQKNPTAFYLCASSLVGSLAGVPQYFGPGTRLTVT.

The rearrangement uses TRBV2 and TRBJ2-2; a possible D gene is TRBD1 (5 bases). V was trimmed by 6 bases and J by 2 bases, leaving 16 bases between them. The CDR3 runs to 16 residues. Germline assignment: CDR1 SNHLY and CDR2 FYNNEI. CDR3 sequence reads: CASRATVSINTGELFF. Written as DNA, the CDR3 is TGTGCCAGCAGAGCGACAGTATCCATTAACACCGGGGAGCTGTTTTTT. The variable domain in full, with the rest retrieved from reference TRBV2 and TRBJ2-2, is EPEVTQTPSHQVTQMGQEVILRCVPISNHLYFYWYRQILGQKVEFLVSFYNNEISEKSEIFDDQFSVERPDGSNFTLKIRSTKLEDSAMYFCASRATVSINTGELFFGEGSRLTVL.

This clone came up once. J is TRBJ1-4 and V is TRBV5-1; the D gene is possibly TRBD1 (5 bases). Looked up from germline, CDR1 is SGHRS and CDR2 is YFSETQ. This CDR3 has 15 amino acids. V gave up 0 bases and J gave up 3 bases, with 9 bases separating them. The CDR3 nucleotides are TGCGCCAGCAGCTTGGATAGGGGCGCTAATGAAAAACTGTTTTTT. Protein product: CASSLDRGANEKLFF.

The J gene is TRBJ2-3, the V gene TRBV9; TRBD2 might be the D (5 bases). CDR1 SGDLS and CDR2 YYNGEE come from the germline V gene. The V end was cut by 2 bases, the J end by 6 bases, with 22 bases between. The CDR3 runs to 17 residues. As DNA, the CDR3 is TGTGCCAGCAGCGTTACCGTTGCTAGCTATAGAGGGGATACGCAGTATTTT. This gives the protein CASSVTVASYRGDTQYF.

Details on this clone: The junction does not match germline at one end; this may be a read error. The rearrangement joins TRBV6-5 to TRBJ1-4; D possibly corresponds to TRBD1 (5 bases). The CDR3 contains 13 residues. The germline V gene encodes CDR1 MNHEY and CDR2 SVGAGI. The CDR3 nucleotides read TGTGCCAGCAGTTACTCCCCGACAGAGGCCCCCTCGTTT. Translated: CASSYSPTEAPSF.